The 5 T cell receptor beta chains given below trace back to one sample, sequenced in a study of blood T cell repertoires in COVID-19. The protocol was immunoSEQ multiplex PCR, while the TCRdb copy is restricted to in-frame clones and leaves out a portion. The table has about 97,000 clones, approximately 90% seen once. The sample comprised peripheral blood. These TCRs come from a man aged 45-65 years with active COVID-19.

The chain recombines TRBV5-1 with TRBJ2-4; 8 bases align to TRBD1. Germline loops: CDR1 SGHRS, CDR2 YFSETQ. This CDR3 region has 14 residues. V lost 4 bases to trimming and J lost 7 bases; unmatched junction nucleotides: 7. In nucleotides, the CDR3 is TGCGCCAGCAGCCCAGGGGGCAGGGGTAACATTCAGTACTTC. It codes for CASSPGGRGNIQYF.

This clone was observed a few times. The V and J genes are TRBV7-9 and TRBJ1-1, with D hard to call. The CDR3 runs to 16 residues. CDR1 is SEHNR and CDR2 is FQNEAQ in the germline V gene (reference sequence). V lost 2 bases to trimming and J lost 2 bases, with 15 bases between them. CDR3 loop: CASSLSRGRLNTEAFF. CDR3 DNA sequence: TGTGCCAGCAGCTTATCTCGAGGGCGCCTAAACACTGAAGCTTTCTTT.

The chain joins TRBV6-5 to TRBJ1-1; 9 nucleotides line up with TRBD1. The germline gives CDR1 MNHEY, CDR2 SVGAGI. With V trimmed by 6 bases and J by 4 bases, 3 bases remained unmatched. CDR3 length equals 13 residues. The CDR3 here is CASRWDRATEAFF. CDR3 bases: TGTGCCAGCAGGTGGGACAGGGCCACTGAAGCTTTCTTT.

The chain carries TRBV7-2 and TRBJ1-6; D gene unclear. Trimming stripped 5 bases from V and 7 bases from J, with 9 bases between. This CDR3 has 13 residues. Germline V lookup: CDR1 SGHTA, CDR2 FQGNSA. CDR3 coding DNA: TGTGCCAGCAGCCTCGGGGTAAATTCACCCCTCCACTTT. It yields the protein CASSLGVNSPLHF.

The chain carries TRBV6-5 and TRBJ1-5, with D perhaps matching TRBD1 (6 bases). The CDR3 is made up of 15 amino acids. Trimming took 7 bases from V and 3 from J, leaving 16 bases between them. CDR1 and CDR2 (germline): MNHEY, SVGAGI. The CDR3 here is CASTSQGSLNQPQHF. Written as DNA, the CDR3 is TGTGCCAGCACATCTCAGGGGAGCCTCAATCAGCCCCAGCATTTT.